This TCR beta chain is from a study of cytomegalovirus exposure and HLA in healthy donors. Study-wide points: Associated with cytomegalovirus, according to the listing, were some 180 TCR beta chains. Analysis was carried out at a later point, and it linked a missense DCLRE1C variant to TCR beta V- and J-gene trimming.

Primers included in the PCR were 60 Vbeta and 13 Jbeta primers. Only in-frame clones appear in the TCRdb table, and some are missing; sequencing was by immunoSEQ multiplex PCR. This sample has about 85,000 clones, with around 66% found just once. As concerns this clone: Its antigen remains unidentified.

Each donor's status was that of a healthy bone marrow donor. The clonotype was recovered from a young man in good health and CMV-seronegative. Material: PBMCs.

The CDR3 DNA reads TGTGCCAGCAGCTTAATACGGGACGGGGAGCTGTTTTTT. Its translation: CASSLIRDGELFF. The chain employs TRBV7-3 and TRBJ2-2, with D perhaps matching TRBD2 (5 bases). Per the germline V gene, CDR1 is SGHTA and CDR2 is FQGTGA. The V end was cut by 1 base, the J end by 7 bases, with 7 bases between. This CDR3 is built from 13 residues.